Here is one TCR beta chain with its context. Antigen unknown. V was shortened by 4 bases and J by 2 bases, with 10 bases between the two germline ends. CDR1 SGDLS and CDR2 YYNGEE come from the germline V gene. The CDR3 totals 14 residues. This sample stems from a study of identifying expanded T cells in peripheral blood. The study, taken as a whole, reports: Clone count variance between roughly 2-week samples rose with total template count.

The protocol was immunoSEQ multiplex PCR, while the TCRdb copy is restricted to in-frame clones and leaves out a portion. The data show roughly 90,000 clones, roughly 85% seen once. The sample taken for sequencing was blood. The V gene is TRBV9, the J gene TRBJ1-3; D is undetermined. This clonotype was sampled from a person aged 18-70 years in good health. The CDR3 sequence is CASSRGSTGNTIYF. In nucleotides, the CDR3 is TGTGCCAGCAGCCGAGGATCCACTGGAAACACCATATATTTT.